This TCR beta chain was sequenced during a study of CD8 T cells in ankylosing spondylitis. Trimming took 5 bases from V and 4 from J, leaving 14 bases between them. Looked up from germline, CDR1 is SGHTA and CDR2 is FQGNSA. The CDR3 totals 15 residues. This clonotype was recorded at least ten times. What it binds is unknown. The study, taken as a whole, reports: The clones that were linked to disease were reported to be significantly enriched in matched synovial fluid samples from ankylosing spondylitis patients. Some of these motif variants have turned up before, in reports on reactive arthritis synovial fluid and blood.

In making TCR beta libraries, quantitative 5'-RACE with molecular barcodes was used. TCRdb re-called the 5' RACE reads with MiXCR, one entry per CDR3 protein. The profile shows 200,000 to 250,000 distinct CDR3 sequences, about 10% of them singletons. The gene calls are TRBV7-2 and TRBJ2-2, with D unresolved. The sequencing input was blood, either unsorted or a sorted T cell fraction (not recorded which). This receptor was taken from a male donor with ankylosing spondylitis or in good health (not recorded which). CDR3 sequence: CASSLLAASTGELFF. CDR3 nucleotides: TGTGCCAGCAGCCTGCTGGCAGCGAGCACCGGGGAGCTGTTTTTT.